This is a list of T cell receptor beta chains from one sample in a study of spatial heterogeneity in lung cancer. TCRdb reprocessed the 5' RACE reads with MiXCR, giving one entry per CDR3 protein. The table includes about 8,600 distinct CDR3 sequences, 3.5% to 5.5% detected once. The sequencing used PBMCs, collected at surgery. These receptors originate from a male donor with early-stage non-small cell lung cancer. Each CDR3 is given with its conserved first and last residue. Fields, in order: D gene, J gene, V gene, CDR3 protein. D genes are given only for firm matches.

.,TRBJ1-1,TRBV7-6,CASSLAGSLIAFF
.,TRBJ1-1,TRBV6-5,CASSYEGDTEAFF
TRBD2,TRBJ2-3,TRBV4-3,CASSHQLAGLFGGTDTQYF
.,TRBJ2-3,TRBV28,CASSSHVSSTDTQYF
.,TRBJ2-7,TRBV10-3,CAIGDVSHEQYF
TRBD1,TRBJ2-2,TRBV5-1,CASSSGQGFGELFF
TRBD1,TRBJ1-2,TRBV6-1,CASMGTGKVFNTF
TRBD1,TRBJ1-4,TRBV29-1,CSATGSKEKLFF
.,TRBJ1-4,TRBV7-2,CASSPLVDPTNEKLFF
.,TRBJ2-7,TRBV12-3/TRBV12-4,CASRNTGSSYEQYF
.,TRBJ1-2,TRBV28,CASSFAHMEGYGYTF
.,TRBJ2-3,TRBV10-1,CASSERGPFSTDTQYF
.,TRBJ2-3,TRBV5-1,CASSLQGSTDTQYF
.,TRBJ1-1,TRBV20-1,CSAPNPGKGWNTEAFF
TRBD2,TRBJ2-2,TRBV7-2,CASSPSGGAFGELFF
.,TRBJ1-2,TRBV15,CATSRAYGTVNYGYTF
.,TRBJ2-3,TRBV7-2,CASSLGLVTLTQYF
.,TRBJ1-2,TRBV20-1,CSANGPYPGYTF
.,TRBJ2-5,TRBV7-3,CASSVDLGETQYF
TRBD1,TRBJ2-1,TRBV5-6,CASSLGDREYNEQFF
TRBD1,TRBJ1-5,TRBV4-3,CASSQETGGWPQHF
.,TRBJ1-1,TRBV10-3,CAISEWGTEAFF
.,TRBJ2-1,TRBV9,CASSVVGQSDEQFF
.,TRBJ1-1,TRBV5-8,CASSLVFRLNTEAFF
.,TRBJ1-5,TRBV7-2,CASSRSWGATNQPQHF
.,TRBJ2-3,TRBV4-1,CASSSSGTRGTDTQYF
.,TRBJ2-5,TRBV23-1,CASSQSGMGREETQYF
TRBD2,TRBJ2-7,TRBV4-3,CASSPDGTSGGSYEQYF
.,TRBJ1-1,TRBV7-2,CASSFGGSTEAFF
.,TRBJ2-5,TRBV18,CASSPQYGNPTYF
TRBD2,TRBJ2-3,TRBV7-9,CASSHLAGGFTDTQYF
.,TRBJ2-3,TRBV7-2,CASSLPRPLRTDTQYF
.,TRBJ1-3,TRBV7-8,CASRDGADSGNTIYF
.,TRBJ2-1,TRBV28,CASSPGVSEQFF
.,TRBJ2-2,TRBV6-5,CASSYDPGSHVGGGELFF
TRBD2,TRBJ2-7,TRBV6-2/TRBV6-3,CASTWLAGGEQYF
.,TRBJ2-5,TRBV29-1,CSVDVGEETQYF
TRBD1,TRBJ1-6,TRBV6-2/TRBV6-3,CASRRTGGSYNSPLHF
TRBD1,TRBJ1-1,TRBV7-9,CASSLPGQGANDEAFF
TRBD1,TRBJ1-2,TRBV4-3,CASSGHPTGEGGYTF
.,TRBJ1-6,TRBV30,CAWRRDYNSPLHF
.,TRBJ2-1,TRBV11-2,CASSPPFVPDEQFF